A single sample gave rise to the 27 T cell receptor beta chains below, sequenced in a study of OX40 agonist ivuxolimab in advanced cancers. The table came from immunoSEQ multiplex PCR; TCRdb's copy has only in-frame clones and leaves some out. The data contain 72,000 or so clones, 75% to 85% of them seen just once; the ten biggest clones take up approximately 1.2%. This material consisted of CD4+ or CD8+ T cells sorted from blood, taken in a trial of the OX40 agonist ivuxolimab. The origin of the receptors is an adult with an advanced solid tumor such as melanoma, head and neck, liver or kidney cancer.

The sample holds many counts of this clone. The genes are TRBV5-1 and TRBJ2-1; D is tentatively TRBD1 or TRBD2 (5 bases each). The CDR3 consists of 15 residues. Germline CDR1 SGHRS, CDR2 YFSETQ. Trimming took off 1 base at V and 5 bases at J, with 13 bases between the two ends. CDR3 sequence reads: CASSLRGGSNNEQFF. As DNA, the CDR3 is TGCGCCAGCAGCTTGCGGGGCGGTTCCAACAATGAGCAGTTCTTC.

The rearrangement joins TRBV19 to TRBJ1-4; 9 nucleotides line up with TRBD1. This CDR3 spans 15 amino acids. The J segment lost 5 bases and the V segment lost 4 bases, leaving 5 bases of the junction unmatched. CDR1 and CDR2 from the germline V gene are LNHDA and SQIVND (reference sequence). DNA of the CDR3: TGTGCCAGTAGTAACCCCGGGACAGGGAATGAAAAACTGTTTTTT. Translation gives CASSNPGTGNEKLFF.

This clone came up a few times. V gene TRBV6-5 combines with J gene TRBJ2-3; D uncertain. The CDR3 is 13 amino acids. Per the germline V gene, CDR1 is MNHEY and CDR2 is SVGAGI. Trimming took 7 bases from V and 2 from J, leaving 10 bases between them. The CDR3 sequence is CASNRILTDTQYF. CDR3 sequence (DNA): TGTGCCAGCAACCGGATCCTCACAGATACGCAGTATTTT.

The gene calls are TRBV19 and TRBJ1-2; D ambiguous. V was cut by 5 bases and J by 8 bases, with 12 bases left in between. Germline V gene data show CDR1 as LNHDA and CDR2 as SQIVND (reference sequence). The CDR3 spans 12 residues. Here the CDR3 reads CASSVVFGGYTF. The CDR3 coding sequence is TGTGCCAGTAGTGTTGTTTTCGGGGGCTACACCTTC.

The rearrangement joins TRBV9 to TRBJ2-3; D possibly corresponds to TRBD2 (6 bases). CDR1 and CDR2 from the germline V gene are SGDLS and YYNGEE. The V gene lost 4 bases and the J gene lost 2 bases, with 14 bases spanning the gap. The CDR3 has 15 residues. The chain's CDR3 is CASSPPGSSTDTQYF. The CDR3 coding sequence is TGTGCCAGCAGCCCCCCCGGGAGTTCCACAGATACGCAGTATTTT.

This chain links TRBV5-1 with TRBJ2-6; 7 bases fit TRBD1. The CDR3 consists of 16 residues. Looked up from germline, CDR1 is SGHRS and CDR2 is YFSETQ. J lost 0 bases, V lost 4 bases, and 4 bases had no gene match. This CDR3 reads CASSPGQNSGANVLTF. DNA for the CDR3: TGCGCCAGCAGCCCGGGACAGAACTCTGGGGCCAACGTCCTGACTTTC.

The CDR3 sequence: CASNTGTGEGYTF. CDR3 in DNA: TGTGCCAGTAACACCGGGACAGGGGAAGGCTACACCTTC. The gene calls are TRBV6-5 and TRBJ1-2; 10 bases map to TRBD1. This CDR3 contains 13 residues. CDR1 is MNHEY, CDR2 SVGAGI, per germline. V lost 9 bases to trimming and J lost 8 bases; unmatched junction nucleotides: 9.

V gene TRBV15 combines with J gene TRBJ2-3; D is possibly TRBD2 (6 bases). CDR1 is LNHNV, CDR2 YYDKDF, per germline (reference sequence). V was pared by 9 bases and J by 0 bases, with 19 bases between. The CDR3 length is 16 residues. The CDR3 sequence: CATGSGPSSSTDTQYF. CDR3 coding DNA: TGTGCCACGGGAAGCGGGCCCTCTTCTAGCACAGATACGCAGTATTTT.

The V call is TRBV5-4, the J call TRBJ1-4; no definite D call. V shed 2 bases and J shed 3 bases, with 8 bases lying between them. Per the germline V gene, CDR1 is SGHNT and CDR2 is YYREEE (reference sequence). This CDR3 is 14 amino acids long. Written as DNA, the CDR3 is TGTGCCAGCAGCTTTAAGGGTCCTAATGAAAAACTGTTTTTT. Its translation is CASSFKGPNEKLFF. Full variable domain (missing parts from reference TRBV5-4 and TRBJ1-4): ETGVTQSPTHLIKTRGQQVTLRCSSQSGHNTVSWYQQALGQGPQFIFQYYREEENGRGNFPPRFSGLQFPNYSSELNVNALELDDSALYLCASSFKGPNEKLFFGSGTQLSVL.

In this sample, this clone turned up once. V is TRBV10-3 and J is TRBJ1-1; maybe TRBD1 (6 bases). The germline gives CDR1 ENHRY, CDR2 SYGVKD. V dropped 3 bases and J dropped 1 base, with 12 bases sitting between them. CDR3 length: 15 residues. The CDR3 is CAISDRGRANTEAFF. The CDR3 coding sequence is TGTGCCATCAGTGACAGGGGCAGGGCGAACACTGAAGCTTTCTTT.

The chain couples TRBV30 to TRBJ1-6; 7 nucleotides match TRBD1. V dropped 1 base and J dropped 7; count of bases not matched to a gene: 4. The CDR3 sequence is 14 residues long. CDR1 and CDR2 (germline): GTSNPN, SVGIG (reference sequence). DNA of the CDR3: TGTGCCTGGAGTGCCGGGACAGTGAATTCACCCCTCCACTTT. Amino acids: CAWSAGTVNSPLHF.

The chain carries TRBV5-3 and TRBJ2-3, with 7 bases fitting TRBD2. TRBV5-3 is an ORF for which the function is uncertain. The CDR3 loop spans 14 amino acids. V shed 6 bases, J shed 3 bases, and the junction held 7 bases outside the gene matches. CDR3 nucleotides: TGTGCCAGAAAGTGTCTAGCGGAAACAGATACGCAGTATTTT. This sequence encodes CARKCLAETDTQYF.

The V call is TRBV5-1, the J call TRBJ2-5; D is ambiguous. Germline CDR1 SGHRS, CDR2 YFSETQ. CDR3 length equals 13 residues. Trimming shortened V by 2 bases and J by 2 bases, and 7 bases separated the two germline ends. Here the CDR3 reads CASSFQDQETQYF. DNA for the CDR3: TGCGCCAGCAGCTTCCAGGATCAAGAGACCCAGTACTTC.

The chain carries TRBV5-6 and TRBJ2-5; D unclear. CDR3 size: 14 residues. Germline V CDR1 and CDR2: SGHDT, YYEEEE. Trimming removed 0 bases from V and 5 bases from J, with 11 bases in between. CDR3 sequence reads: CASSLVEAAETQYF. The CDR3 bases are TGTGCCAGCAGCTTGGTCGAGGCAGCGGAGACCCAGTACTTC. Filled out from reference TRBV5-6 and TRBJ2-5, the complete variable domain reads DAGVTQSPTHLIKTRGQQVTLRCSPKSGHDTVSWYQQALGQGPQFIFQYYEEEERQRGNFPDRFSGHQFPNYSSELNVNALLLGDSALYLCASSLVEAAETQYFGPGTRLLVL.

V is TRBV7-2 and J is TRBJ1-4; 7 positions agree with TRBD1. With 1 base clipped from V and 7 bases from J, the junction kept 3 bases outside the gene matches. The germline gives CDR1 SGHTA, CDR2 FQGNSA. This CDR3 contains 14 residues. The CDR3 bases are TGTGCCAGCAGCTTAGGACAGGGTAGTGAAAAACTGTTTTTT. Translated, it gives CASSLGQGSEKLFF. Filled out from reference TRBV7-2 and TRBJ1-4, the complete variable domain reads GAGVSQSPSNKVTEKGKDVELRCDPISGHTALYWYRQSLGQGLEFLIYFQGNSAPDKSGLPSDRFSAERTGGSVSTLTIQRTQQEDSAVYLCASSLGQGSEKLFFGSGTQLSVL.

This clone was counted only a few times. This chain links TRBV18 with TRBJ1-1; 11 nucleotides agree with TRBD1. Germline loops: CDR1 KGHSH, CDR2 LQKENI. CDR3 size: 13 residues. Germline trimming cut 5 bases from V and 6 bases from J; bases unmatched to any gene: 2. CDR3 nucleotides: TGTGCCAGCTCATCGGGACAGGGGGCTGAAGCTTTCTTT. Protein: CASSSGQGAEAFF.

The chain couples TRBV7-2 to TRBJ2-2, with 7 bases aligning to TRBD2. With 2 bases clipped from V and 5 bases from J, the junction kept 5 bases outside the gene matches. Germline assignment: CDR1 SGHTA and CDR2 FQGNSA. This CDR3 is 15 amino acids long. The DNA for the CDR3 is TGTGCCAGCAGCTTAAGCGGGGTGGGGACCGGGGAGCTGTTTTTT. As protein: CASSLSGVGTGELFF.

V usage is TRBV12-5 and J usage is TRBJ2-3; 10 nucleotides line up with TRBD2. Germline assignment: CDR1 LGHNT and CDR2 FRNRAP. CDR3 length equals 15 residues. The V segment lost 3 bases and the J segment 2 bases; nucleotides outside the gene matches: 2. The CDR3 loop reads CASGLAGGNTDTQYF. CDR3 nucleotides: TGTGCTAGTGGTTTAGCGGGGGGGAACACAGATACGCAGTATTTT.

The rearrangement joins TRBV6-5 to TRBJ1-2; D gene ambiguous. Germline CDR1 MNHEY, CDR2 SVGAGI. V lost 8 bases and J lost 7, with 17 bases in between. The CDR3 extends over 13 amino acids. The CDR3 sequence is CASGRPEGSGYTF. CDR3 DNA: TGTGCCAGCGGGAGGCCTGAGGGTAGTGGCTACACCTTC.

The chain's CDR3 is CASSLWGGVNYEQYF. In DNA, the CDR3 is TGTGCCAGCAGCTTGTGGGGCGGGGTAAACTACGAGCAGTACTTC. The chain combines TRBV5-6 with TRBJ2-7; D is perhaps TRBD2 (6 bases). Trimming took off 1 base at V and 3 bases at J, with 14 bases between the two ends. CDR1 SGHDT and CDR2 YYEEEE come from the germline V gene. The CDR3 is made up of 15 amino acids.

The chain couples TRBV5-1 to TRBJ2-1; 11 bases align to TRBD2. The CDR3 is 18 residues long. Per the germline V gene, CDR1 is SGHRS and CDR2 is YFSETQ. The V segment lost 4 bases and the J segment 5 bases; nucleotides outside the gene matches: 14. CDR3 in DNA: TGCGCCAGCAGCCCTGGACTAGCGGGCCTCCTTATAAACAATGAGCAGTTCTTC. It is translated as CASSPGLAGLLINNEQFF.

This chain joins TRBV29-1 and TRBJ2-7; 8 bases are shared with TRBD1. With V trimmed by 6 bases and J by 4 bases, 2 bases remained unmatched. Germline V gene lookup returns CDR1 SQVTM and CDR2 ANQGSEA. The CDR3 runs 11 residues. This chain's CDR3 is CSVDRGYEQYF. The DNA of the CDR3 is TGCAGCGTAGACAGGGGTTACGAGCAGTACTTC.

The V call is TRBV10-2, the J call TRBJ2-1, with 7 bases matching TRBD2. After removal of 3 bases from V and 1 base from J, the junction contained 12 bases not matched to a gene. Germline V gene data show CDR1 as WSHSY and CDR2 as SAAADI. CDR3 length equals 18 residues. CDR3 sequence reads: CASSDLGWGGVSYNEQFF. CDR3 nucleotide sequence: TGCGCCAGCAGTGATCTAGGATGGGGGGGGGTTTCCTACAATGAGCAGTTCTTC.

The J gene is TRBJ1-1, the V gene TRBV14; no clear D gene. The germline V gene encodes CDR1 SGHDN and CDR2 FVKESK. Trimming left V 5 bases short and J 3 bases short, with 10 bases between. The CDR3 has 13 amino acids. This chain's CDR3 is CASSGWRDTEAFF. The CDR3 coding sequence is TGTGCCAGCAGCGGTTGGAGGGACACTGAAGCTTTCTTT.

As DNA, the CDR3 is TGTGCCAGCAGCCTGGACGACAGCTACGAGCAGTACTTC. Translation gives CASSLDDSYEQYF. The gene calls are TRBV9 and TRBJ2-7, with D maybe TRBD1 (5 bases). CDR3 length: 13 residues. The germline V gene encodes CDR1 SGDLS and CDR2 YYNGEE. The V end was cut by 4 bases, the J end by 3 bases, with 11 bases between.

This sequence joins TRBV10-3 and TRBJ2-5; D is possibly TRBD1 (5 bases). Germline lookup yields CDR1 ENHRY and CDR2 SYGVKD. Trimming took 10 bases from V and 3 from J, leaving 9 bases between them. The CDR3 totals 11 residues. The CDR3 DNA reads as TGTGCCACCGGACAAGAAGAGACCCAGTACTTC. Protein: CATGQEETQYF.

A remark on this clone: Its ends do not fully match the called genes, so a read error is possible. V usage is TRBV7-7 and J usage is TRBJ2-3, with D perhaps matching TRBD2 (5 bases). The CDR3 has 15 amino acids. Germline V gene sequence: CDR1 SSHAT, CDR2 FNYEAQ (reference sequence). The CDR3 DNA reads as TGTGCTAGCAGCTTAAGCGGCAGCCTTCAGGATACGCAGTATTTT. It specifies CASSLSGSLQDTQYF.